This T cell receptor beta chain appears in the sequencing data of a study of Ad26.COV2.S vaccination and SARS-CoV-2 variants. On the study more broadly: Ad26.COV2.S, an intramuscular injection, was given once or twice 56 days apart. Whole-study results and caveats: Spike-specific CD8+ and CD4+ T cell responses reportedly showed substantial breadth after vaccination. In TCR breadth and depth analyses, total T cell responses may have been underestimated.

Specified treatment: some 20 received Ad26.COV2.S at low or high dose, single or two shots; about 5 received placebo; per-sample allocation not given. At day 63 after the first vaccine or placebo injection, samples were drawn. Regarding this clone: No antigen is known for it.

The CDR3 loop spans 15 amino acids. Per the germline V gene, CDR1 is MDHEN and CDR2 is SYDVKM. J lost 5 bases, V lost 10 bases, and 9 bases had no gene match. The protocol was immunoSEQ multiplex PCR, while the TCRdb copy is restricted to in-frame clones and leaves out a portion. The sample lists about 330,000 clones, 90% occurring once. J is TRBJ2-2 and V is TRBV28; 11 bases map to TRBD1. This receptor was obtained from a person aged 18-65 years who received the Ad26.COV2.S COVID-19 vaccine or a placebo. The specimen was peripheral blood, collected in a trial of Ad26.COV2.S vaccine versus placebo. CDR3 protein: CAIGTGGGGTGELFF. In DNA form, the CDR3 reads TGTGCCATCGGGACAGGGGGAGGTGGGACCGGGGAGCTGTTTTTT.